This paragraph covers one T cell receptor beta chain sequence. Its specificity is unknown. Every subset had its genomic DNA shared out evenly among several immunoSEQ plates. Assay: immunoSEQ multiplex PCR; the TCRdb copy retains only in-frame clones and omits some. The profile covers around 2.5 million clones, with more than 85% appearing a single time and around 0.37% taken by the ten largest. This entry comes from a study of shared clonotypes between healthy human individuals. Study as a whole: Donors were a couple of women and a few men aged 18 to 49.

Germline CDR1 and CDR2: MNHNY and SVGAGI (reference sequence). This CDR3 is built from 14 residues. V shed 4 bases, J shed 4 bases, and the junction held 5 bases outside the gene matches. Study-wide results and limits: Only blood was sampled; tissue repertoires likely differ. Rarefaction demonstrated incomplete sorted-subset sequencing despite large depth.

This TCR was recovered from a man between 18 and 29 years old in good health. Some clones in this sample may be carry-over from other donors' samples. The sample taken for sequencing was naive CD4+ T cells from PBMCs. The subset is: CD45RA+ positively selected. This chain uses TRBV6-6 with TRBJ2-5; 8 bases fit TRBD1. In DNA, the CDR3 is TGTGCCAGCAGTTTCGTACAGGGGGGAGAGACCCAGTACTTC. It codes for CASSFVQGGETQYF.